Shown below are 31 T cell receptor beta chains from a single sample sequenced in a study of CD8 T cells in Susac syndrome. Reverse transcription of 0.5 to 1 ug RNA was carried out with random hexamers. TCRdb redid the calling of the immunoSEQ multiplex PCR reads with MiXCR, one entry per CDR3 protein. Found here are about 60,000 distinct CDR3 sequences, about 92% of them singletons; the top ten hold approximately 0.18%. Sequencing was performed on CD8+ T cells from PBMCs. These receptors were obtained from a human donor in good health.

A single count supports this clonotype. The genes are TRBV2 and TRBJ2-1, with 11 bases identical to TRBD2. V trimming: 1 base; J trimming: 5 bases; junction bases outside the gene matches: 7. Germline CDR1 SNHLY, CDR2 FYNNEI. CDR3 length: 17 residues. In nucleotides, the CDR3 is TGTGCCAGCAGTGAAGAAGGGGAACTAGCGGGGGACAATGAGCAGTTCTTC. Translated: CASSEEGELAGDNEQFF.

This chain links TRBV13 with TRBJ2-5, with 7 bases aligning to TRBD1. The germline V gene has CDR1 PRHDT and CDR2 FYEKMQ (reference sequence). The CDR3 is 14 amino acids. Germline trimming cut 2 bases from V and 1 base from J; bases unmatched to any gene: 1. The CDR3 sequence: CASSLYRGQETQYF. In DNA form, the CDR3 reads TGTGCCAGCAGCTTATACAGGGGCCAAGAGACCCAGTACTTC.

The gene calls are TRBV9 and TRBJ2-2, with D possibly matching TRBD2 (5 bases). V was trimmed by 5 bases and J by 7 bases, leaving 9 bases between them. Germline lookup yields CDR1 SGDLS and CDR2 YYNGEE. The CDR3 runs 12 residues. The CDR3 protein is CASRRESGELFF. The CDR3 bases are TGTGCCAGCAGGAGGGAGAGCGGGGAGCTGTTTTTT.

This clonotype was detected once. The chain combines TRBV27 with TRBJ2-2; TRBD1 might be the D (6 bases). Trimming took off 1 base at V and 9 bases at J, with 9 bases between the two ends. This CDR3 is built from 13 residues. The germline V gene encodes CDR1 MNHEY and CDR2 SMNVEV (reference sequence). CDR3 region: CASSLLGARELFF. The CDR3 nucleotides read TGTGCCAGCAGTTTATTGGGGGCGAGGGAGCTGTTTTTT.

The J gene is TRBJ1-1, the V gene TRBV9, with a weak D call TRBD1 (5 bases). Per the germline V gene, CDR1 is SGDLS and CDR2 is YYNGEE. Trimming cost V 4 bases and J 2 bases, with 15 bases left between them. The CDR3 consists of 15 residues. The CDR3 loop is CASSRGRDSNTEAFF. CDR3 sequence (DNA): TGTGCCAGCAGCCGCGGAAGGGACTCCAACACTGAAGCTTTCTTT.

The rearrangement links TRBV4-1 to TRBJ2-7, with a possible D match to TRBD2 (5 bases). The CDR3 runs 18 residues. The ends were cut back, 0 bases at V and 0 bases at J, with 18 bases in the middle. Looked up from germline, CDR1 is MGHRA and CDR2 is YSYEKL. The CDR3 coding sequence is TGCGCCAGCAGCCAAGATCCCCCCCATAGCGAGAGCTCCTACGAGCAGTACTTC. Translated: CASSQDPPHSESSYEQYF.

The chain uses TRBV4-1 and TRBJ1-5; D ambiguous. The CDR3 totals 14 residues. CDR1 MGHRA and CDR2 YSYEKL come from the germline V gene. Trimming pared 5 bases from V and 6 bases from J, leaving 14 bases between. The CDR3 region is CASSSRIGVQPQHF. CDR3 DNA sequence: TGCGCCAGCAGCTCTCGAATCGGGGTTCAGCCCCAGCATTTT.

This chain uses TRBV20-1 with TRBJ2-4; weak D call: TRBD2 (5 bases). V dropped 4 bases and J dropped 9 bases, with 16 bases sitting between them. Germline-derived CDR1 and CDR2 are DFQATT and SNEGSKA (reference sequence). The CDR3 runs 13 residues. CDR3 DNA: TGCAGTGCTACGGGCCAATATGCGGGCATTCAGTACTTC. This sequence encodes CSATGQYAGIQYF.

The V call is TRBV30, the J call TRBJ2-2, with D unresolved. In germline, CDR1 is GTSNPN, CDR2 SVGIG (reference sequence). This CDR3 has 16 residues. V lost 1 base, J lost 1 base, and 13 bases lay in between. This CDR3 is CAWSGLFRQNTGELFF. CDR3 DNA sequence: TGTGCCTGGAGTGGGTTGTTCAGGCAGAACACCGGGGAGCTGTTTTTT.

This clonotype was picked up a small number of times. The chain is built from TRBV9 and TRBJ2-7, with D uncertain. Germline CDR1 is SGDLS and CDR2 is YYNGEE. V lost 3 bases, J lost 7 bases, and 5 bases lay in between. The CDR3 length is 10 residues. Here the CDR3 reads CASSGGEQYF. In DNA, the CDR3 is TGTGCCAGCAGCGGTGGGGAGCAGTACTTC.

The chain employs TRBV7-9 and TRBJ2-1; D perhaps matches TRBD1 (6 bases). The ends were cut back, 5 bases at V and 0 bases at J, with 11 bases in the middle. Germline V CDR1 and CDR2: SEHNR, FQNEAQ (reference sequence). The CDR3 extends over 15 amino acids. CDR3 sequence reads: CASSPDRSSYNEQFF. The CDR3 DNA is TGTGCCAGCAGCCCCGACAGGAGCTCCTACAATGAGCAGTTCTTC.

This chain uses TRBV24-1 with TRBJ2-6; 8 bases are a match to TRBD1. After removal of 5 bases from V and 0 bases from J, the junction contained 5 bases not matched to a gene. Germline V gene sequence: CDR1 KGHDR, CDR2 SFDVKD. The CDR3 contains 17 residues. In DNA, the CDR3 is TGTGCCACCAGTGCCGGGACAGGTGGCTCTGGGGCCAACGTCCTGACTTTC. Amino acid sequence: CATSAGTGGSGANVLTF.

This chain joins TRBV20-1 and TRBJ2-1; 10 bases align to TRBD2. The CDR3 runs 15 residues. Looked up from germline, CDR1 is DFQATT and CDR2 is SNEGSKA (reference sequence). V lost 1 base to trimming and J lost 7 bases; unmatched junction nucleotides: 7. Written as DNA, the CDR3 is TGCAGTGCTAGAGCCCTAGCGGGGGCTCTTAATGAGCAGTTCTTC. Translation: CSARALAGALNEQFF.

The chain recombines TRBV7-2 with TRBJ2-7; no reliable D call. The CDR3 extends over 15 amino acids. CDR1 is SGHTA, CDR2 FQGNSA, per germline. With 7 bases removed from V and 6 bases from J, the gap between germline ends came to 22 bases. CDR3 in amino acids: CASIQNFRAGGEQYF. The CDR3 DNA sequence: TGTGCCAGCATCCAAAACTTCCGGGCAGGCGGCGAGCAGTACTTC.

This clonotype was seen a single time. The rearrangement joins TRBV3-1 to TRBJ2-5; D is possibly TRBD1 or TRBD2 (5 bases each). CDR1 is LGHDT, CDR2 YNNKEL, per germline (reference sequence). V gave up 0 bases and J gave up 2 bases, with 10 bases separating them. CDR3 length equals 15 residues. CDR3 region: CASSQDGDPQETQYF. The CDR3 DNA sequence: TGTGCCAGCAGCCAAGATGGGGACCCACAAGAGACCCAGTACTTC.

This chain uses TRBV7-9 with TRBJ1-1, with 9 nucleotides matching TRBD1. With V trimmed by 5 bases and J by 7 bases, 8 bases remained unmatched. Germline values: CDR1 SEHNR, CDR2 FQNEAQ (reference sequence). The CDR3 totals 14 residues. The CDR3 DNA sequence: TGTGCCAGCAGCCCACAGGGGGCGCGGAATGAAGCTTTCTTT. Its protein product is CASSPQGARNEAFF.

This rearrangement joins TRBV5-5 to TRBJ1-2; D uncertain. Looked up from germline, CDR1 is SGHKS and CDR2 is YYEKEE (reference sequence). Trimming pared 0 bases from V and 1 base from J, leaving 16 bases between. CDR3 size: 17 residues. The CDR3 is CASSLDDGRTFNYGYTF. CDR3 DNA: TGTGCCAGCAGCTTGGATGACGGCCGAACCTTTAACTATGGCTACACCTTC.

This chain links TRBV27 with TRBJ2-7; no definite D call. V shed 3 bases and J shed 6 bases, with 9 bases lying between them. The CDR3 runs 12 residues. The V gene's germline CDR1 is MNHEY and CDR2 SMNVEV (reference sequence). CDR3 sequence: CASSFVGLEQYF. The CDR3, as DNA: TGTGCCAGCAGTTTTGTGGGCCTCGAGCAGTACTTC.

The chain employs TRBV29-1 and TRBJ2-2, with 7 bases fitting TRBD1. Trimming cost V 4 bases and J 3 bases; bases outside gene matches: 2. The CDR3 spans 13 residues. Germline CDR1 and CDR2: SQVTM and ANQGSEA. This CDR3 reads CSVADRDTGELFF. The DNA for the CDR3 is TGCAGCGTTGCCGACAGGGACACCGGGGAGCTGTTTTTT.

This chain's CDR3 is CASSPAPGQETQYF. The DNA of the CDR3 is TGTGCCAGCAGCCCGGCCCCCGGGCAAGAGACCCAGTACTTC. This rearrangement joins TRBV7-7 to TRBJ2-5; D ambiguous. The germline CDR1 and CDR2 sequences are SSHAT and FNYEAQ (reference sequence). V lost 5 bases and J lost 2, with 12 bases in between. The CDR3 sequence is 14 residues long.

The chain carries TRBV19 and TRBJ2-3, with 7 bases aligning to TRBD2. The trim removed 3 bases at V and 0 bases at J, leaving 3 bases unmatched. The CDR3 is made up of 15 amino acids. The germline V gene has CDR1 LNHDA and CDR2 SQIVND (reference sequence). The DNA for the CDR3 is TGTGCCAGTAGTATGACTAGCTGGAGCACAGATACGCAGTATTTT. Translation: CASSMTSWSTDTQYF.

The chain uses TRBV25-1 and TRBJ1-5; 7 bases map to TRBD1. CDR1 MGHDK and CDR2 SYGVNS come from the germline V gene. With 2 bases clipped from V and 2 bases from J, the junction kept 3 bases outside the gene matches. The CDR3 consists of 15 residues. CDR3 nucleotides: TGTGCCAGCAGTGAAGGGACAGAAGGCAATCAGCCCCAGCATTTT. Its protein is CASSEGTEGNQPQHF.

The chain carries TRBV29-1 and TRBJ2-7; 7 bases fit TRBD1. The CDR3 contains 11 residues. The ends lost 8 bases at V and 6 bases at J; junction bases unmatched: 7. Germline V gene lookup returns CDR1 SQVTM and CDR2 ANQGSEA. CDR3 nucleotides: TGCAGCCACTCGACAGGGCGCGAGCAGTACTTC. It yields the protein CSHSTGREQYF.

This chain links TRBV7-9 with TRBJ2-3; no definite D call. Trimming cost V 4 bases and J 4 bases, with 6 bases left between them. The CDR3 extends over 12 amino acids. CDR1 is SEHNR, CDR2 FQNEAQ, per germline (reference sequence). The CDR3 sequence is CASSSEADTQYF. The CDR3 DNA reads TGTGCCAGCAGCTCCGAGGCAGATACGCAGTATTTT.

The J gene is TRBJ1-2, the V gene TRBV20-1; no clear D gene. Per germline, CDR1 DFQATT and CDR2 SNEGSKA (reference sequence). V lost 6 bases, J lost 4 bases, and 12 bases lay in between. This CDR3 comprises 12 residues. This CDR3 is CSAPRLTYGYTF. Here the CDR3 DNA reads TGCAGTGCCCCCCGCCTCACCTATGGCTACACCTTC.

The chain recombines TRBV27 with TRBJ2-3, with D unresolved. CDR3 length: 14 amino acids. Germline V gives CDR1 MNHEY, CDR2 SMNVEV (reference sequence). Trimming cost V 5 bases and J 2 bases, with 11 bases left between them. The CDR3 loop is CASSQREPTDTQYF. CDR3 nucleotide sequence: TGTGCCAGCAGTCAAAGAGAGCCCACAGATACGCAGTATTTT.

This chain links TRBV20-1 with TRBJ1-5; D possibly corresponds to TRBD1 (6 bases). The CDR3 covers 15 residues. The germline V gene has CDR1 DFQATT and CDR2 SNEGSKA (reference sequence). Trimming removed 2 bases at V and 0 bases at J, with 11 bases between. CDR3 loop: CSARHRDYSNQPQHF. The CDR3 DNA is TGCAGTGCTAGACACAGGGATTATAGCAATCAGCCCCAGCATTTT.

The gene calls are TRBV7-3 and TRBJ2-3; D might be TRBD2 (7 bases). Trimming took 3 bases from V and 1 from J, leaving 11 bases between them. The CDR3 spans 15 residues. Germline CDR1 reads SGHTA; CDR2 reads FQGTGA. DNA of the CDR3: TGTGCCAGCAGCTTGACGGGGGGCCGCACAGATACGCAGTATTTT. Residues: CASSLTGGRTDTQYF.

The chain combines TRBV13 with TRBJ1-4; D call uncertain. The CDR3 is 14 amino acids. The V gene lost 0 bases and the J gene lost 0 bases, with 2 bases spanning the gap. Looked up from germline, CDR1 is PRHDT and CDR2 is FYEKMQ (reference sequence). This CDR3 reads CASSLGATNEKLFF. DNA for the CDR3: TGTGCCAGCAGCTTAGGAGCAACTAATGAAAAACTGTTTTTT.

The V and J genes are TRBV4-2 and TRBJ2-3; D uncertain. Germline V gives CDR1 LGHNA, CDR2 YNFKEQ. The V and J ends lost 0 bases and 4 bases respectively, with 11 bases between them. The CDR3 runs to 15 residues. The CDR3 here is CASSQESQAADTQYF. The DNA of the CDR3 is TGTGCCAGCAGCCAAGAATCCCAGGCCGCAGATACGCAGTATTTT.

This chain connects TRBV6-1 to TRBJ2-5, with TRBD1 matching 7 bases. V trimming: 6 bases; J trimming: 2 bases; junction bases outside the gene matches: 18. The length of the CDR3 is 18 residues. Germline V CDR1 and CDR2: MNHNS, SASEGT. As DNA, the CDR3 is TGTGCCAGCAGAAGACCGGGACAGAACTCTCTCGGGCAAGAGACCCAGTACTTC. Amino acid sequence: CASRRPGQNSLGQETQYF.